A selection of T cell receptor beta chains follows, all from one sample in a study of blood T cell repertoires in COVID-19. Using immunoSEQ multiplex PCR, the repertoire was profiled, and TCRdb retains in-frame clones only, with some absent. The data show roughly 280,000 clones, less than 90% seen once. Material: PBMCs or T cells enriched from blood (not recorded which). These receptors all come from a woman aged 45-60 years who had recovered from COVID-19. Both conserved end residues are trimmed from each CDR3.

J,V,CDR3
TRBJ2-2,TRBV18,ASSRDSNTGELF
TRBJ1-1,TRBV4-3,ASSQEYGAGGTEAF
TRBJ2-7,TRBV28,ASSLVGPNYEQY
TRBJ2-5,TRBV12-3/TRBV12-4,ASRYSGGETQY
TRBJ2-1,TRBV7-2,ASSQSRYNEQF
TRBJ2-1,TRBV7-7,ASSFGLAGASNSEQF
TRBJ2-2,TRBV7-9,ASSSITGELF
TRBJ2-5,TRBV3-1/TRBV3-2,AARGEGGTSAPETQY
TRBJ2-1,TRBV15,ATSRGAGSGEQF
TRBJ2-7,TRBV21-1,ASSKEPGGSYEQY
TRBJ1-1,TRBV3-1/TRBV3-2,ASSQVRPRGSSEAF
TRBJ2-1,TRBV4-3,ASSQADRTGGEQF
TRBJ2-7,TRBV6-6,ASRLPGATYEQY
TRBJ1-3,TRBV7-8,ASSPRQGPGGNTIY
TRBJ2-5,TRBV18,ASSQGVQETQY
TRBJ1-6,TRBV9,ASSVEPLSPLH
TRBJ2-7,TRBV7-2,ASSFRGGPLYEQY